This T cell receptor (beta chain) stems from a study of spatial heterogeneity in lung cancer. Turning to the study itself: A consistent excess of beta-chain over alpha-chain sequences was detected.

The time point was: sample taken at primary tumor resection. The donors, about 78 patients with untreated early-stage non-small cell lung cancer, provided the samples. The CDR3 length is 15 residues. The germline V gene has CDR1 LNHDA and CDR2 SQIVND (reference sequence). V trimming: 5 bases; J trimming: 7 bases; junction bases outside the gene matches: 7. A note on this clonotype: Its antigen is undetermined.

Using its own MiXCR run on the 5' RACE reads, TCRdb lists one record per CDR3 protein. Of some 83,000 distinct CDR3 sequences in the sample, roughly 8% are singletons; the top ten hold 6.8%. Overall study results and limits: Expanded tumor TCRs that were ubiquitous appeared in blood more at resection than follow-up.

The sequence was obtained from a male donor with early-stage non-small cell lung cancer. Specimen: PBMCs, collected at surgery. The chain joins TRBV19 to TRBJ1-6; 8 nucleotides align to TRBD1. CDR3 protein: CASSPGTGLNSPLHF. The CDR3 DNA follows: TGTGCCAGTAGTCCCGGGACAGGATTGAATTCACCCCTCCACTTT.